The 17 T cell receptor beta chains below were found in one sample sequenced in a study of blood T cell repertoires in COVID-19. The protocol was immunoSEQ multiplex PCR, while the TCRdb copy is restricted to in-frame clones and leaves out a portion. The data show over 200,000 clones, with around nine tenths seen just once and around 0.91% held by the top ten. The sequencing sample was made of peripheral blood. These receptors were taken from a woman between 35 and 50 years old who had recovered from COVID-19.

The chain carries TRBV5-8 and TRBJ1-5; D perhaps matches TRBD1 (6 bases). Germline-derived CDR1 and CDR2 are SGHTS and YDEGEE. The CDR3 extends over 15 amino acids. The V end lost 3 bases, the J end lost 9 bases, and 19 bases lay between the germline ends. CDR3: CASSWGQGMGGPQHF. DNA for the CDR3: TGTGCCAGCAGCTGGGGGCAGGGTATGGGTGGGCCCCAGCATTTT.

The chain employs TRBV7-9 and TRBJ2-3; D is uncertain. Germline CDR1 is SEHNR and CDR2 is FQNEAQ (reference sequence). This CDR3 contains 13 residues. Trimming pared 5 bases from V and 0 bases from J, leaving 6 bases between. The CDR3 nucleotides are TGTGCCAGCAGCACAGACAGCACAGATACGCAGTATTTT. It specifies CASSTDSTDTQYF.

Concerning this clone itself: The same CDR3 can be traced to other DNA sequences in this sample. The rearrangement uses TRBV15 and TRBJ1-2; 9 bases match TRBD1. Trimming at V came to 3 bases and at J to 1 base, leaving 0 bases not matched to a gene. Germline V gene sequence: CDR1 LNHNV, CDR2 YYDKDF (reference sequence). This CDR3 is built from 14 residues. The CDR3 is CATSRDRGNYGYTF. The CDR3, as DNA: TGTGCCACCAGCAGGGACAGGGGTAACTATGGCTACACCTTC.

The rearrangement uses TRBV10-3 and TRBJ1-3; 10 bases agree with TRBD1. The ends lost 6 bases at V and 0 bases at J; junction bases unmatched: 8. Germline assignment: CDR1 ENHRY and CDR2 SYGVKD. This CDR3 has 17 amino acids. Here the CDR3 DNA reads TGTGCCATCAGGGGGGACAGGGGCCGGAGCTCTGGAAACACCATATATTTT. Amino acid sequence: CAIRGDRGRSSGNTIYF.

This clone was detected a few times. CDR3 amino acids: CAWEGGGNQPQHF. The CDR3 DNA follows: TGTGCCTGGGAAGGGGGGGGCAATCAGCCCCAGCATTTT. The chain is built from TRBV30 and TRBJ1-5, with D possibly matching TRBD1 (6 bases). CDR3 length equals 13 residues. Germline-derived CDR1 and CDR2 are GTSNPN and SVGIG (reference sequence). Deletions cut 5 bases from V and 2 bases from J, with 10 bases between.

CDR3 coding DNA: TGTGCCAGCAGCCCCCGAGGGCCCTGGGCGGAGCAGTACTTC. This encodes CASSPRGPWAEQYF. The chain links TRBV5-6 to TRBJ2-7, with D perhaps matching TRBD2 (5 bases). Germline lookup yields CDR1 SGHDT and CDR2 YYEEEE. The CDR3 contains 14 residues. V dropped 4 bases and J dropped 7 bases, with 18 bases sitting between them.

This clone was detected only once. The rearrangement joins TRBV27 to TRBJ1-5; TRBD1 matches 8 bases. V shed 0 bases and J 4 bases; nucleotides not matched to a gene: 5. This CDR3 is built from 16 residues. Germline loops: CDR1 MNHEY, CDR2 SMNVEV (reference sequence). DNA for the CDR3: TGTGCCAGCAGTTTATCTCCAGGGGGCGATAATCAGCCCCAGCATTTT. This gives the protein CASSLSPGGDNQPQHF.

The gene calls are TRBV27 and TRBJ2-1; D might be TRBD2 (6 bases). Per germline, CDR1 MNHEY and CDR2 SMNVEV (reference sequence). CDR3 length equals 14 residues. V lost 3 bases, J lost 8 bases, and 14 bases lay in between. The CDR3 DNA sequence: TGTGCCAGCAGTTTTGGGCAGGGCGGGGATGAGCAGTTCTTC. It specifies CASSFGQGGDEQFF.

The CDR3 region is CASSLATGAPQETQYF. CDR3 sequence (DNA): TGTGCCAGCAGCTTAGCTACAGGGGCCCCCCAAGAGACCCAGTACTTC. The chain couples TRBV7-9 to TRBJ2-5; TRBD1 matches at 7 bases. The V and J ends lost 0 bases and 1 base, in that order; junction bases with no gene match: 5. The germline CDR1 and CDR2 sequences are SEHNR and FQNEAQ (reference sequence). There are 16 residues in the CDR3.

The chain employs TRBV12-3 or TRBV12-4 and TRBJ2-1, with TRBD2 identical over 8 bases. J lost 9 bases, V lost 5 bases, and 6 bases had no gene match. CDR3 length: 13 amino acids. This CDR3 reads CASSGRGGIEQFF. CDR3 nucleotide sequence: TGTGCCAGCAGTGGCCGGGGGGGGATTGAGCAGTTCTTC.

The chain links TRBV5-5 to TRBJ2-5, with TRBD1 matching 8 bases. Losses at the gene ends were 4 bases for V and 5 bases for J; bases not matched to a gene: 10. CDR1 and CDR2 from the germline V gene are SGHKS and YYEKEE (reference sequence). This CDR3 is built from 15 residues. The CDR3 nucleotides are TGTGCCAGCAGCGCGCCAACAGGGGGTCCGGAGACCCAGTACTTC. It yields the protein CASSAPTGGPETQYF.

The chain carries TRBV5-4 and TRBJ2-5, with 10 bases fitting TRBD2. The V segment lost 4 bases and the J segment 1 base; nucleotides outside the gene matches: 4. This CDR3 is built from 15 residues. Per the germline V gene, CDR1 is SGHNT and CDR2 is YYREEE (reference sequence). The CDR3 spells CASSPTSGRQETQYF. Written as DNA, the CDR3 is TGTGCCAGCAGCCCGACTAGCGGGCGCCAAGAGACCCAGTACTTC.

The chain carries TRBV19 and TRBJ1-5; D perhaps matches TRBD1 (5 bases). With 2 bases removed from V and 5 bases from J, the gap between germline ends came to 13 bases. This CDR3 region has 15 residues. The germline CDR1 and CDR2 sequences are LNHDA and SQIVND (reference sequence). The CDR3 loop reads CASSITRGGDQPQHF. DNA for the CDR3: TGTGCCAGTAGTATAACCCGGGGGGGGGATCAGCCCCAGCATTTT.

V and J are TRBV30 and TRBJ2-7; D is uncertain. Germline CDR1 reads GTSNPN; CDR2 reads SVGIG (reference sequence). V lost 1 base and J lost 2, with 6 bases in between. There are 12 residues in the CDR3. The CDR3 spells CAWSGGTYEQYF. The CDR3, as DNA: TGTGCCTGGAGTGGAGGTACCTACGAGCAGTACTTC.

CDR3 sequence: CASSARPGVNEQFF. In DNA form, the CDR3 reads TGTGCCAGCAGTGCCCGACCCGGAGTCAATGAGCAGTTCTTC. J is TRBJ2-1 and V is TRBV27; no reliable D call. V was pared by 5 bases and J by 6 bases, with 14 bases between. The germline V gene encodes CDR1 MNHEY and CDR2 SMNVEV (reference sequence). The CDR3 spans 14 residues.

The rearrangement joins TRBV18 to TRBJ1-6, with D maybe TRBD1 (6 bases). Germline V lookup: CDR1 KGHSH, CDR2 LQKENI. This CDR3 spans 14 amino acids. Trimming left V 3 bases short and J 3 bases short, with 6 bases between. CDR3 bases: TGTGCCAGCTCACCGGACAGCTATAATTCACCCCTCCACTTT. Amino acid sequence: CASSPDSYNSPLHF.

The chain recombines TRBV18 with TRBJ1-2, with 7 bases that match TRBD1. The CDR3 runs 14 residues. The germline CDR1 and CDR2 sequences are KGHSH and LQKENI. The V and J ends lost 4 bases and 8 bases, in that order; junction bases with no gene match: 10. This CDR3 is CASSLGTGDGGYTF. As DNA, the CDR3 is TGTGCCAGCTCACTAGGAACAGGGGATGGCGGCTACACCTTC.